A selection of T cell receptor beta chains follows, all from one sample in a study of cytomegalovirus exposure and HLA in healthy donors. Only in-frame clones appear in the TCRdb table, and some are missing; sequencing was by immunoSEQ multiplex PCR. This sample's clone table lists under 200,000 clones. Source material: PBMCs. The origin of the receptors is a man under 40 in good health and CMV-seronegative. Both conserved end residues are part of each CDR3. D genes are given only for firm matches.

v_gene	j_gene	len	d_gene	CDR3nt	CDR3aa
TRBV4-3	TRBJ2-7	15	.	TGCGCCAGCAGCCAAGAGTTGGCCCTCTCCTACGAGCAGTACTTC	CASSQELALSYEQYF
TRBV7-9	TRBJ1-4	17	TRBD1	TGTGCCAGTGAAGTTCCGGGACAGGGTAGTCCGAGAGAAAAACTGTTTTTT	CASEVPGQGSPREKLFF
TRBV10-3	TRBJ1-5	12	.	TGTGCCATCAGTGAGAGCTTGCAGCCCCAGCATTTT	CAISESLQPQHF
TRBV7-9	TRBJ1-2	14	.	TGTGCCAGCAGCCTCTCCGGGGGGGACTATGGCTACACCTTC	CASSLSGGDYGYTF
TRBV6-6	TRBJ1-1	13	.	TGTGCCAGCAGCTTGAGTTTGGACACTGAAGCTTTCTTT	CASSLSLDTEAFF
TRBV10-3	TRBJ1-5	16	TRBD1	TGTGCCATCAGTGAGTACCAGGGGGGCGGCAATCAGCCCCAGCATTTT	CAISEYQGGGNQPQHF
TRBV27	TRBJ1-2	13	TRBD1	TGTGCCAGCAGCCCTAGACAGGGTTACGGCTACACCTTC	CASSPRQGYGYTF
TRBV6-1	TRBJ1-1	16	.	TGTGCCAGCAGTGAAATCCCGGGGATGGGGAACACTGAAGCTTTCTTT	CASSEIPGMGNTEAFF
TRBV27	TRBJ1-1	14	TRBD1	TGTGCCAGCAGTAAAGGTACAGGGGGCACTGAAGCTTTCTTT	CASSKGTGGTEAFF
TRBV5-1	TRBJ1-5	19	.	TGCGCCAGCAGCTTCGGCCCTGTGACAGAGAGCTATAGCAATCAGCCCCAGCATTTT	CASSFGPVTESYSNQPQHF
TRBV5-6	TRBJ2-2	16	TRBD1	TGTGCCAGCAGCCGGGACAGGGGGCGGGACCTCGGGGAGCTGTTTTTT	CASSRDRGRDLGELFF
TRBV9	TRBJ2-7	14	TRBD1	TGTGCCAGCAGCATGGGACAGGACACCTACGAGCAGTACTTC	CASSMGQDTYEQYF
TRBV28	TRBJ1-2	13	TRBD1	TGTGCCAGCAGTCTTGACAGGGTAGGCGGCTACACCTTC	CASSLDRVGGYTF
TRBV6-5	TRBJ2-5	16	TRBD2	TGTGCCAGCAGTTTAATAAGCGGGACCTTCCAAGAGACCCAGTACTTC	CASSLISGTFQETQYF
TRBV9	TRBJ2-5	14	.	TGTGCCAGCAGCGTGAGTGAGGGTGCAGAGACCCAGTACTTC	CASSVSEGAETQYF
TRBV7-9	TRBJ2-7	19	TRBD1	TGTGCCAGCAGCCCACGCTGGGACAGGGGGATCCTCTTTCCCTACGAGCAGTACTTC	CASSPRWDRGILFPYEQYF
TRBV5-8	TRBJ1-4	17	TRBD1	TGTGCCAGCAGTCCTGGACAGGGGCCAGCAACTAATGAAAAACTGTTTTTT	CASSPGQGPATNEKLFF
TRBV12-5	TRBJ2-7	16	TRBD2	TGTGCTAGTGGTTTCACCCGACTAGCGGCTGGCTACGAGCAGTACTTC	CASGFTRLAAGYEQYF
TRBV2	TRBJ2-6	14	.	TGTGCCAGCAGGCGGGACTCTGGGGCCAACGTCCTGACTTTC	CASRRDSGANVLTF
TRBV9	TRBJ1-2	16	.	TGTGCCAGCAGCGTAGAATTCTCGGCAGGGGCTGATGGCTACACCTTC	CASSVEFSAGADGYTF
TRBV9	TRBJ2-4	15	.	TGTGCCAGCAGCCCCCGACAGACGGCCAAAAACATTCAGTACTTC	CASSPRQTAKNIQYF
TRBV7-9	TRBJ2-5	16	.	TGTGCCAGCAGCTTAGCGCAGGGAGGAGGCGGAGAGACCCAGTACTTC	CASSLAQGGGGETQYF
TRBV18	TRBJ1-2	16	TRBD1	TGTGCCAGCTCACCTTCACACGACAGGGCGAACTATGGCTACACCTTC	CASSPSHDRANYGYTF
TRBV30	TRBJ1-1	13	.	TGTGCCTGGAACGCCGGGGGGCGATCTGAAGCTTTCTTT	CAWNAGGRSEAFF
TRBV6-5	TRBJ1-1	15	TRBD1	TGTGCCAGCAGTGGACAGGGGGCCGCAAACACTGAAGCTTTCTTT	CASSGQGAANTEAFF
TRBV6-5	TRBJ2-7	15	TRBD2	TGTGCCAGCAGTTACTCGCTAGCGGGAGGCTACGAGCAGTACTTC	CASSYSLAGGYEQYF
TRBV23-1	TRBJ1-2	12	.	TGCGCCAGCAGTCAATCGATAGAGTGCTACACCTTC	CASSQSIECYTF
TRBV11-3	TRBJ1-6	17	.	TGTGCCAGCAGCTTAGAATTGGGGGCAGTTTCTAATTCACCCCTCCACTTT	CASSLELGAVSNSPLHF
TRBV10-3	TRBJ2-7	17	TRBD2	TGTGCCATCAGTGAGTCAACTACTAGCGGGAGTTTCAACGAGCAGTACTTC	CAISESTTSGSFNEQYF
TRBV19	TRBJ2-7	16	TRBD1	TGTGCCAGTAGTATTCCCGAGGGGGCGAGCTCCTACGAGCAGTACTTC	CASSIPEGASSYEQYF
TRBV7-9	TRBJ1-2	15	.	TGTGCCAGCAGCTTAGCGGCGGGGGACGACTATGGCTACACCTTC	CASSLAAGDDYGYTF
TRBV6-5	TRBJ2-3	15	.	TGTGCCAGCAGTTACTCGTTGGGGGCGGAAGATACGCAGTATTTT	CASSYSLGAEDTQYF
TRBV5-1	TRBJ2-2	15	.	TGCGCCAGCAGCCTCCCGGCCGGCGGGGCCGGGGAGCTGTTTTTT	CASSLPAGGAGELFF
TRBV2	TRBJ1-1	14	TRBD1	TGTGCCAGAGACAGGGGGCTCGGGAACACTGAAGCTTTCTTT	CARDRGLGNTEAFF
TRBV7-9	TRBJ2-7	16	.	TGTGCCAGCAGCCCGGACACAAGTGGACAGTTATACGAGCAGTACTTC	CASSPDTSGQLYEQYF
TRBV10-1	TRBJ2-5	13	TRBD1	TGCGCCACCTCCGGGACAGCGAGGGAGACCCAGTACTTC	CATSGTARETQYF
TRBV2	TRBJ2-2	15	TRBD2	TGTGCCAGCAGACCGACTAGCGTGAACACCGGGGAGCTGTTTTTT	CASRPTSVNTGELFF
TRBV9	TRBJ2-3	16	TRBD2	TGTGCCAGCAGCGTCTTAGCGGGGGGGCCTGTAGATACGCAGTATTTT	CASSVLAGGPVDTQYF
TRBV5-5	TRBJ2-7	14	.	TGTGCCAGCAGCCCGCGGACAGTGAAAAACGAGCAGTACTTC	CASSPRTVKNEQYF
TRBV28	TRBJ2-7	16	TRBD1	TGTGCCAGCAGTTTAATAACGGGACAGGGTCCCTACGAGCAGTACTTC	CASSLITGQGPYEQYF
TRBV19	TRBJ2-7	15	TRBD1	TGTGCCAGTAGTATTGGGACAGGGAGCTCCTACGAGCAGTACTTC	CASSIGTGSSYEQYF
TRBV7-2	TRBJ2-6	14	.	TGTGCCAGCAGCGAGCCGGTGGGGGCCAACGTCCTGACTTTC	CASSEPVGANVLTF